The sequence of this TCR beta chain was determined in a study of T cell repertoires in cytomegalovirus infection. Looking at the study overall: Through public TCR beta signatures, both CMV infection and matching HLA type were indicated.

This clonotype was detected many times. What it binds is unknown. TCRdb redid the calling of the reads with MiXCR, one entry per CDR3 protein. Of 250,000 or so distinct CDR3 sequences in the sample, approximately 15% were seen once. The germline V gene encodes CDR1 MDHEN and CDR2 SYDVKM. After removal of 6 bases from V and 9 bases from J, the junction contained 17 bases not matched to a gene. The CDR3 totals 16 residues. Overall study findings and caveats: CMV-specific HLA-C-restricted TCR beta clonotypes dominated the ex vivo response. Cumulative frequency (of public TCR beta family members) identified carriers of CMV plus the relevant HLA.

The chain employs TRBV28 and TRBJ2-5; 9 bases are shared with TRBD1. Sequenced material: CD8+ T cells from PBMCs. This sequence originates from a human donor in good health (CMV status not recorded). Some clones in this sample may be carry-over from other donors' samples. The CDR3 nucleotides read TGTGCCAGCAGCCCCTGGACAGGGGCCCTCGGAGGGGCCCAGTACTTC. Its protein product is CASSPWTGALGGAQYF.